This TCR beta chain was retrieved from a study of graft-versus-host responses after intestinal transplantation. Germline V CDR1 and CDR2: SGHDT, YYEEEE. The CDR3 is 13 amino acids. Trimming pared 4 bases from V and 6 bases from J, leaving 10 bases between. Concerning this clone: Its specificity is unknown.

Only in-frame clones appear in the TCRdb table, and some are missing; sequencing was by immunoSEQ multiplex PCR. The sample holds 62,000 or so clones, approximately 91% seen once. Specimen: unstimulated CD8+ T cells sorted from spleen or lymph node cells, collected before transplant. This TCR was recovered from a human donor who was the organ donor for an intestinal transplant. V is TRBV5-6 and J is TRBJ1-4, with D perhaps matching TRBD1 (5 bases). CDR3 nucleotides: TGTGCCAGCAGCCCGGGGGGGGATGAAAAACTGTTTTTT. This translates into CASSPGGDEKLFF.